The present entry profiles one TCR beta chain with its context. Sequencing was performed with immunoSEQ multiplex PCR; in TCRdb, only in-frame clones are kept and a portion is missing. This sample has fewer than 85,000 clones, with about 85% found just once. This record comes from a study of blood T cell repertoires in COVID-19. CDR1 and CDR2 (germline): SSHAT, FNYEAQ (reference sequence). J gave up 7 bases and V 5 bases, and 6 bases lay outside the gene matches. This CDR3 is 15 amino acids long. Material for sequencing was peripheral blood. The chain couples TRBV7-7 to TRBJ2-1; 12 bases are shared with TRBD2. The clonotype was recovered from a human donor in a cohort sampled during active COVID-19. CDR3 nucleotide sequence: TGTGCCAGCAGCCGACTAGCGGGAGAGAGGAATGAGCAGTTCTTC. It is translated as CASSRLAGERNEQFF. Drawing the rest from reference TRBV7-7 and TRBJ2-1, the complete variable domain is GAGVSQSPRYKVTKRGQDVTLRCDPISSHATLYWYQQALGQGPEFLTYFNYEAQPDKSGLPSDRFSAERPEGSISTLTIQRTEQRDSAMYRCASSRLAGERNEQFFGPGTRLTVL.